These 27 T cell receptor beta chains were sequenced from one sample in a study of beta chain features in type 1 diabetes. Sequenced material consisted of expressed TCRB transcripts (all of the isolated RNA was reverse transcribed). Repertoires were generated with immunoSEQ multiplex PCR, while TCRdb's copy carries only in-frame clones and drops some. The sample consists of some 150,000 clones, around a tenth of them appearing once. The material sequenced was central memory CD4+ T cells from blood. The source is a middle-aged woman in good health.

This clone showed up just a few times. CDR3 residues: CASSYDSPNQPQHF. CDR3 nucleotides: TGTGCCAGCAGCTATGACAGTCCCAATCAGCCCCAGCATTTT. The chain uses TRBV7-8 and TRBJ1-5; TRBD1 might be the D (5 bases). CDR3 length equals 14 residues. CDR1 and CDR2 from the germline V gene are SGHVS and FQNEAQ. Trimming removed 4 bases at V and 3 bases at J, with 10 bases between.

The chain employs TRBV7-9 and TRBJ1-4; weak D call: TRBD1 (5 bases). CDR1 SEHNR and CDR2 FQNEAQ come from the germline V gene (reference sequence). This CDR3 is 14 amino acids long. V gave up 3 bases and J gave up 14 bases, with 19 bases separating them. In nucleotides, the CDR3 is TGTGCCAGCAGCTTCCAGGGAGGGGAAAAAGGTCTGTTTTTT. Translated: CASSFQGGEKGLFF.

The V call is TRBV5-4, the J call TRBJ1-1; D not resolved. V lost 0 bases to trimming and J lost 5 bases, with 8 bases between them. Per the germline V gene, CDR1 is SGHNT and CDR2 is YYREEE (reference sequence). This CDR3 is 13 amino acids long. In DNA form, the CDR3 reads TGTGCCAGCAGCTTGGACCGCGGGACTGAAGCTTTCTTT. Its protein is CASSLDRGTEAFF.

The CDR3 spells CASSPPTGTLAEAFF. The CDR3 bases are TGCGCCAGCAGCCCTCCGACAGGGACGTTAGCTGAAGCTTTCTTT. The J gene is TRBJ1-1, the V gene TRBV4-3, with 7 bases lining up with TRBD1. The CDR3 has 15 residues. V was clipped by 4 bases and J by 6 bases; unmatched bases: 11. Germline loops: CDR1 LGHNA, CDR2 YSLEER.

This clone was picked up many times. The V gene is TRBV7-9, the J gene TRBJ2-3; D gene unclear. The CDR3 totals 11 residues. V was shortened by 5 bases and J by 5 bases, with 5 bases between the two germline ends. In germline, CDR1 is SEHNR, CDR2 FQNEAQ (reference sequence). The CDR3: CASSAVDTQYF. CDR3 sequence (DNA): TGTGCCAGCAGCGCGGTAGATACGCAGTATTTT.

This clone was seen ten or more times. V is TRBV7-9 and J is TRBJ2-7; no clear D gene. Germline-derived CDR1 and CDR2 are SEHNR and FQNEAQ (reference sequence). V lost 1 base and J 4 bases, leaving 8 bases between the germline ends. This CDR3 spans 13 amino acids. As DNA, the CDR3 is TGTGCCAGCAGCTTAGAGATCCAGTACGAGCAGTACTTC. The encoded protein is CASSLEIQYEQYF.

DNA of the CDR3: TGCGCCAGGCCTAACATTGCGGGGGCCCGCTGCCGGTGGGATACGCAGTATTTT. Translation gives CARPNIAGARCRWDTQYF. This chain joins TRBV5-1 and TRBJ2-3, with TRBD2 as a possible D gene (7 bases). Germline assignment: CDR1 SGHRS and CDR2 YFSETQ. V shed 8 bases and J shed 6 bases, with 31 bases lying between them. The CDR3 is made up of 18 amino acids.

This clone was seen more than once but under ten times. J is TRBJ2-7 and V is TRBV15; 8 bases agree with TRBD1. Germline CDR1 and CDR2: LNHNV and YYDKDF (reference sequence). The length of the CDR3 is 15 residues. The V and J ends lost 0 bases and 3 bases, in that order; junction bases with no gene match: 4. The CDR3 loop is CATSRERDRNYEQYF. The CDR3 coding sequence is TGTGCCACCAGCAGAGAAAGGGACAGGAACTACGAGCAGTACTTC.

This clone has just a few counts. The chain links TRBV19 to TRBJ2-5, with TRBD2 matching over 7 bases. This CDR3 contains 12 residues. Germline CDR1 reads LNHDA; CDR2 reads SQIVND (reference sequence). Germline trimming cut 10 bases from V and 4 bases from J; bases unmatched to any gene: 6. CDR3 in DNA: TGTGCCACCAGTCCGGGAGGAGAGACCCAGTACTTC. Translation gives CATSPGGETQYF.

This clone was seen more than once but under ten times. Written as DNA, the CDR3 is TGTGCCAGCAGTGTACCTAGCGGGGGTCAGAATGAGCAGTTCTTC. Amino acids: CASSVPSGGQNEQFF. The chain carries TRBV6-1 and TRBJ2-1; 10 nucleotides agree with TRBD2. The J segment lost 7 bases and the V segment lost 4 bases, leaving 7 bases of the junction unmatched. CDR3 length: 15 amino acids. Germline values: CDR1 MNHNS, CDR2 SASEGT.

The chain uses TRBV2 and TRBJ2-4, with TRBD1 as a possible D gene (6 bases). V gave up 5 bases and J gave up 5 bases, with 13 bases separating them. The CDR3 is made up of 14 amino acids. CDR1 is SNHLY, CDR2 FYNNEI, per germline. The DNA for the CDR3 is TGTGCCAGCAGTACGCAGGGGTTCCAAAACATTCAGTACTTC. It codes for CASSTQGFQNIQYF.

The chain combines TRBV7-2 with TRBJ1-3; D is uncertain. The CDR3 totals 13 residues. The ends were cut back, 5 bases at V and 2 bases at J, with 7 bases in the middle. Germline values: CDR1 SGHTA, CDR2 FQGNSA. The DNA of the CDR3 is TGTGCCAGCAGCGAGACAACTGGAAACACCATATATTTT. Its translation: CASSETTGNTIYF.

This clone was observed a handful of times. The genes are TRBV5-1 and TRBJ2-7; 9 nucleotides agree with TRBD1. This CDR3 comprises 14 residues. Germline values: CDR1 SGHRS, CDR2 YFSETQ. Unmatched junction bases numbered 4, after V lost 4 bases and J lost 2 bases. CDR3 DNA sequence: TGCGCCAGCAGCAGCCGGGACAGGGCCTACGAGCAGTACTTC. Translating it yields CASSSRDRAYEQYF.

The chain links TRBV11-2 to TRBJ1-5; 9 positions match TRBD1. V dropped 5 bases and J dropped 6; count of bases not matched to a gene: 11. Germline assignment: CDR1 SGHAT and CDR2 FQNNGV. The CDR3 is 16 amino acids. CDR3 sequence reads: CASSPRPGQGLQPQHF. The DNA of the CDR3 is TGTGCCAGCAGCCCCAGGCCAGGACAGGGGCTTCAGCCCCAGCATTTT.

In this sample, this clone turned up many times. DNA of the CDR3: TGTGCCAGCAGCCTAGGGGCACGCACTGAAGCTTTCTTT. Its protein is CASSLGARTEAFF. The chain combines TRBV14 with TRBJ1-1; tentatively, D is TRBD1 (5 bases). Deletions cut 4 bases from V and 4 bases from J, with 10 bases between. The CDR3 has 13 residues. Germline V gene data show CDR1 as SGHDN and CDR2 as FVKESK.

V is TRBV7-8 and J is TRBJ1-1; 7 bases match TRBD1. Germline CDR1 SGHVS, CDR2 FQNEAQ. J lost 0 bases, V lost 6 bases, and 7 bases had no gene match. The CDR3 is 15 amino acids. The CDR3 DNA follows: TGTGCCAGCAGGCCCCAGGGACAGCTGAACACTGAAGCTTTCTTT. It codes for CASRPQGQLNTEAFF.

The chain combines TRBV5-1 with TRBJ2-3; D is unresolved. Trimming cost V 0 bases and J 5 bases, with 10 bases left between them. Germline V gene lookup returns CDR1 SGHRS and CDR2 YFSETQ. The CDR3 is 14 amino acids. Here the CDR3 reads CASSLGLLQDTQYF. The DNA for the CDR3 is TGCGCCAGCAGCTTGGGACTGCTGCAAGATACGCAGTATTTT.

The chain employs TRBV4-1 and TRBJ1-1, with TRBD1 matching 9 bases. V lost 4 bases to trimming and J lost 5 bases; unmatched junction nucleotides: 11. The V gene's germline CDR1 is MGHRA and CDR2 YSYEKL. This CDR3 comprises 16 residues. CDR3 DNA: TGCGCCAGCAGCCCACAGAGCGGGACAGGGCGAACTGAAGCTTTCTTT. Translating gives CASSPQSGTGRTEAFF.

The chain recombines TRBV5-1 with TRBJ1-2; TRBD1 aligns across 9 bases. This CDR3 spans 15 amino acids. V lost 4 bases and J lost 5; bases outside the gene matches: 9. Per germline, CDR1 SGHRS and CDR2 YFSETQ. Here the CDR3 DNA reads TGCGCCAGCAGCGATACAGGGGGCGGCTTTTATGGCTACACCTTC. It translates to CASSDTGGGFYGYTF.

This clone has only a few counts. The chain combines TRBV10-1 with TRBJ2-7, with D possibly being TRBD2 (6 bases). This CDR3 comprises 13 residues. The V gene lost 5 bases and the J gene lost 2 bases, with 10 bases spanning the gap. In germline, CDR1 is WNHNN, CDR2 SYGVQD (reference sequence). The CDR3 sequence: CASSSSGAYEQYF. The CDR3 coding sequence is TGCGCCAGCAGTAGTTCGGGGGCCTACGAGCAGTACTTC.

The CDR3 nucleotides are TGTGCCAGCAGCTCGCGGGACGGGGGGGCCCGAGATGAGCAGTTCTTC. Protein sequence: CASSSRDGGARDEQFF. The chain combines TRBV5-4 with TRBJ2-1; TRBD2 matches at 8 bases. The CDR3 totals 16 residues. CDR1 is SGHNT, CDR2 YYREEE, per germline (reference sequence). J gave up 8 bases and V 3 bases, and 13 bases lay outside the gene matches. The full variable domain, rest sourced from reference TRBV5-4 and TRBJ2-1, is ETGVTQSPTHLIKTRGQQVTLRCSSQSGHNTVSWYQQALGQGPQFIFQYYREEENGRGNFPPRFSGLQFPNYSSELNVNALELDDSALYLCASSSRDGGARDEQFFGPGTRLTVL.

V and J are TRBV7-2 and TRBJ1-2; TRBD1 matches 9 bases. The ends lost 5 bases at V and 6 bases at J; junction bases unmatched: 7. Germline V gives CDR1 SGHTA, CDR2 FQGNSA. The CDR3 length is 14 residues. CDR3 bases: TGTGCCAGCAGCACGGTTTGGACAGGGGATGGCTACACCTTC. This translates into CASSTVWTGDGYTF.

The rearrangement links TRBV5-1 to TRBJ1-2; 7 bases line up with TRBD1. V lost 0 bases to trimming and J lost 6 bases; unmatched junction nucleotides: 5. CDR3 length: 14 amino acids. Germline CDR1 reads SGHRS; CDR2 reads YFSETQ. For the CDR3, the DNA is TGCGCCAGCAGCTTGGTTGGACAGGACGATGGCTACACCTTC. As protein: CASSLVGQDDGYTF.

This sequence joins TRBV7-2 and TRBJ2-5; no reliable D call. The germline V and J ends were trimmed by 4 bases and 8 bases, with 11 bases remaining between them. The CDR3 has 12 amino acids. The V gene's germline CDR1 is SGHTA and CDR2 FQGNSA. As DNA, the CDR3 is TGTGCCAGCAGCTATAGAGGAACAACCCAGTACTTC. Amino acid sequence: CASSYRGTTQYF. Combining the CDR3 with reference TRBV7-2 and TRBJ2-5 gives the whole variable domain GAGVSQSPSNKVTEKGKDVELRCDPISGHTALYWYRQSLGQGLEFLIYFQGNSAPDKSGLPSDRFSAERTGGSVSTLTIQRTQQEDSAVYLCASSYRGTTQYFGPGTRLLVL.

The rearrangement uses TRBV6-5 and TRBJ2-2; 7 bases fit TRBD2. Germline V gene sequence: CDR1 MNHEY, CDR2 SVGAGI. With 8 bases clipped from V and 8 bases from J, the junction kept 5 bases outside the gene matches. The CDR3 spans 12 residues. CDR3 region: CASVGGPGELFF. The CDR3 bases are TGTGCCAGCGTGGGAGGGCCAGGGGAGCTGTTTTTT.

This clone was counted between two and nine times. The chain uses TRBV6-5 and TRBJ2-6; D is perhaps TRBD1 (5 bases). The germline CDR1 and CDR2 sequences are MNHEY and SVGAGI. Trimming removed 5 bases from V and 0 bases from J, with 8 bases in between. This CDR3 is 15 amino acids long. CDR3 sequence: CASSPGRSGANVLTF. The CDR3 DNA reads TGTGCCAGCAGTCCAGGGCGCTCTGGGGCCAACGTCCTGACTTTC.

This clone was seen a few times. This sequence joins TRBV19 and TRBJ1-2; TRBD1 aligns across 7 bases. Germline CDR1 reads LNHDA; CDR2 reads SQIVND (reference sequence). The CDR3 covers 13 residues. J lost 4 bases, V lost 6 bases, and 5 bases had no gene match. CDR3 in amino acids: CASRPGQLYGYTF. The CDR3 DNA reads TGTGCCAGTAGGCCGGGACAGCTCTATGGCTACACCTTC. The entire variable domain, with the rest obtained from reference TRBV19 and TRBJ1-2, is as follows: DGGITQSPKYLFRKEGQNVTLSCEQNLNHDAMYWYRQDPGQGLRLIYYSQIVNDFQKGDIAEGYSVSREKKESFPLTVTSAQKNPTAFYLCASRPGQLYGYTFGSGTRLTVV.